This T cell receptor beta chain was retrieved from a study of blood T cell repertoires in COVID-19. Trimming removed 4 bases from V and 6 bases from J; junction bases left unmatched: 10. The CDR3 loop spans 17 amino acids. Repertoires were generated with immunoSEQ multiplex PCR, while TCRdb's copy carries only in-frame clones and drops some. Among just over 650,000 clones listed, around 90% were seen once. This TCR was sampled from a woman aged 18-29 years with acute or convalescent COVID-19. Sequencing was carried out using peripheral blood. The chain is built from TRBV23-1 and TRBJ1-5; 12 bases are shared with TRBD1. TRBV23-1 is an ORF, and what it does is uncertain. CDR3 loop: CASSLTGTGGVSQPQHF. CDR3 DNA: TGCGCCAGCAGTCTGACCGGGACAGGGGGCGTCTCTCAGCCCCAGCATTTT.